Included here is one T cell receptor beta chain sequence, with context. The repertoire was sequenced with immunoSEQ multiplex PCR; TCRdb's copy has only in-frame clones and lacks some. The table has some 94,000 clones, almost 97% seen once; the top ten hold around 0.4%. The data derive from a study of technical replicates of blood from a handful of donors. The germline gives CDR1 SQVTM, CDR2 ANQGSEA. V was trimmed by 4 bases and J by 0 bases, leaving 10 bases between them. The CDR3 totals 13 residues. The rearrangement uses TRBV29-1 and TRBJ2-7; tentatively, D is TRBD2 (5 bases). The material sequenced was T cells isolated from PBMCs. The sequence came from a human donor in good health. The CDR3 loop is CSVAVGSSYEQYF. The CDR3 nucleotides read TGCAGCGTTGCCGTGGGGAGCTCCTACGAGCAGTACTTC.